Listed here are 26 T cell receptor beta chains from one sample, sequenced in a study of glioma-infiltrating T cells. The iRepertoire nested amplicon-rescue multiplex PCR amplified TCR alpha and beta CDR3s from RNA. Via MiXCR, TCRdb re-called the multiplex PCR reads, giving one row per CDR3 protein. The sample has under 150,000 distinct CDR3 sequences; approximately 40% are singletons. Sequenced input: glioma tissue, nonneoplastic brain tissue, or PBMCs (not recorded which). These receptors were obtained from a human donor with low-grade glioma or glioblastoma, undergoing nonglioma brain surgery, or in good health (not recorded which).

Points on this clonotype: It is likely a read error, because the conserved phenylalanine at the end of the CDR3 is missing. CDR3 bases: TGTGCCAGCAGTTCCTCCGGGGAGGGGATCTCAGATACGCAGTATTTA. Its protein is CASSSSGEGISDTQYL. The J gene is TRBJ2-3, the V gene TRBV28, with TRBD2 matching 7 bases. After removal of 4 bases from V and 4 bases from J, the junction contained 11 bases not matched to a gene. Germline CDR1 is MDHEN and CDR2 is SYDVKM. The CDR3 consists of 16 residues.

The genes are TRBV4-3 and TRBJ2-7, with 10 bases aligning to TRBD2. V was pared by 0 bases and J by 1 base, with 6 bases of the junction left unmatched. The germline CDR1 and CDR2 sequences are LGHNA and YSLEER. CDR3 length: 17 amino acids. CDR3 in amino acids: CASSQDFQLAGSYEQYF. CDR3 DNA: TGCGCCAGCAGCCAAGATTTCCAACTAGCGGGGTCCTACGAGCAGTACTTC.

As regards this clonotype: A clone one base away is much larger, so this may be a read error. The V and J genes are TRBV28 and TRBJ1-1, with D tentatively TRBD1 (5 bases). This CDR3 comprises 16 residues. Germline values: CDR1 MDHEN, CDR2 SYDVKM. Written as DNA, the CDR3 is TGTGCCAGCAGTTTAATGGGGGGTACCTCGAGAACTGAAGATTTCTTT. This sequence encodes CASSLMGGTSRTEDFF.

The chain recombines TRBV28 with TRBJ2-7, with D perhaps TRBD1 or TRBD2 (5 bases each). Germline-derived CDR1 and CDR2 are MDHEN and SYDVKM. The length of the CDR3 is 13 residues. Trimming stripped 6 bases from V and 9 bases from J, with 18 bases between. CDR3 coding DNA: TGTGCCAGCAGCCAATTGTCCGGGGACGGGCAGTACTTC. Translated, it gives CASSQLSGDGQYF.

The chain links TRBV24-1 to TRBJ2-3, with D unresolved. The CDR3 sequence is 12 residues long. Germline V gene sequence: CDR1 KGHDR, CDR2 SFDVKD. Trimming took off 5 bases at V and 8 bases at J, with 10 bases between the two ends. The DNA for the CDR3 is TGTGCCACCAGTGGGGGTTATGCTACGCAGTATTTT. As protein: CATSGGYATQYF.

The rearrangement links TRBV28 to TRBJ1-2; weak D call: TRBD1 (6 bases). CDR1 and CDR2 from the germline V gene are MDHEN and SYDVKM. There are 14 residues in the CDR3. Trimming took 5 bases from V and 5 from J, leaving 15 bases between them. In nucleotides, the CDR3 is TGTGCCAGCAGTCTGGACAGCTTTGGGTATGGCTACACCTTC. Translation: CASSLDSFGYGYTF.

This clonotype was observed a handful of times. The V call is TRBV7-9, the J call TRBJ1-2, with D possibly being TRBD1 (6 bases). The CDR3 contains 17 residues. The ends were cut back, 1 base at V and 8 bases at J, with 23 bases in the middle. The germline CDR1 and CDR2 sequences are SEHNR and FQNEAQ (reference sequence). DNA for the CDR3: TGTGCCAGCAGCTTAGTCCTGGGGGCAATGGCAACGAGAGGCTACACCTTC. Translating gives CASSLVLGAMATRGYTF.

The rearrangement joins TRBV29-1 to TRBJ2-5, with D unresolved. CDR1 SQVTM and CDR2 ANQGSEA come from the germline V gene. The CDR3 totals 15 residues. V was cut by 0 bases and J by 1 base, with 12 bases left in between. CDR3 DNA: TGCAGCGTTGAAGAGTCGTCGCCAGGCCAAGAGACCCAGTACTTC. Its protein is CSVEESSPGQETQYF.

This clonotype was seen ten or more times. The J gene is TRBJ2-3, the V gene TRBV15, with no clear D. The V and J ends lost 0 bases and 0 bases respectively, with 1 base between them. Germline CDR1 and CDR2: LNHNV and YYDKDF (reference sequence). CDR3 length: 13 residues. The chain's CDR3 is CATSRDSTDTQYF. For the CDR3, the DNA is TGTGCCACCAGCAGAGACAGCACAGATACGCAGTATTTT.

This clonotype was detected ten times or more. This chain connects TRBV4-1 to TRBJ2-1; 10 bases line up with TRBD1. The V gene's germline CDR1 is MGHRA and CDR2 YSYEKL. This CDR3 comprises 14 residues. Germline trimming cut 4 bases from V and 8 bases from J; bases unmatched to any gene: 5. The CDR3 DNA follows: TGCGCCAGCAGCCGGGACAGGGGATCCGATGAGCAGTTCTTC. This translates into CASSRDRGSDEQFF.

This sequence joins TRBV4-1 and TRBJ2-3; the match to TRBD2 covers 7 bases. Germline values: CDR1 MGHRA, CDR2 YSYEKL. V was clipped by 0 bases and J by 2 bases; unmatched bases: 5. The CDR3 is 16 residues long. The CDR3 nucleotides read TGCGCCAGCAGCCAAGACCTAGCGGAAATCACAGATACGCAGTATTTT. Amino acids: CASSQDLAEITDTQYF.

The V call is TRBV6-1, the J call TRBJ1-3, with TRBD1 identical over 7 bases. CDR3 length equals 12 residues. With V trimmed by 8 bases and J by 6 bases, 4 bases remained unmatched. Germline V lookup: CDR1 MNHNS, CDR2 SASEGT. The CDR3 DNA sequence: TGTGCCAGCCGAACAGGGGCAAACACCATATATTTT. It yields the protein CASRTGANTIYF.

The CDR3 protein is CASSLIQLSPYSGNTIYF. In DNA, the CDR3 is TGTGCCAGCAGTTTAATCCAGTTAAGCCCGTACTCTGGAAACACCATATATTTT. The V gene is TRBV28, the J gene TRBJ1-3; no clear D. The CDR3 is 18 residues long. CDR1 is MDHEN, CDR2 SYDVKM, per germline. Trimming shortened V by 2 bases and J by 0 bases, and 17 bases separated the two germline ends.

On this clonotype itself: This sequence may be a read error, since a much larger clone differs from it by one base. This rearrangement joins TRBV6-1 to TRBJ2-1, with 12 bases identical to TRBD1. With 5 bases clipped from V and 10 bases from J, the junction kept 15 bases outside the gene matches. Per germline, CDR1 MNHNS and CDR2 SASEGT. The CDR3 consists of 17 residues. CDR3: CASSFLGTGGAEYEQFF. In DNA, the CDR3 is TGTGCCAGCAGTTTTCTGGGGACAGGGGGCGCGGAATACGAGCAGTTCTTC.

This chain uses TRBV9 with TRBJ2-7; TRBD2 agrees at 8 bases. V lost 4 bases and J lost 4; bases outside the gene matches: 4. Germline values: CDR1 SGDLS, CDR2 YYNGEE. The CDR3 runs to 13 residues. The CDR3 DNA reads TGTGCCAGCAGCCCAGCGGGGGAGTACGAGCAGTACTTC. It translates to CASSPAGEYEQYF.

Concerning this clonotype: Germline and junction disagree at one end, which may indicate a read error. The rearrangement joins TRBV2 to TRBJ2-5; 9 nucleotides match TRBD2. The germline CDR1 and CDR2 sequences are SNHLY and FYNNEI. This CDR3 is 13 amino acids long. CDR3 sequence: CSSIGLARETQYF. The CDR3 DNA is TGTTCCAGCATTGGACTAGCGCGAGAGACCCAGTACTTC.

The chain recombines TRBV28 with TRBJ1-3; TRBD1 aligns across 7 bases. Looked up from germline, CDR1 is MDHEN and CDR2 is SYDVKM. V trimming: 4 bases; J trimming: 3 bases; junction bases outside the gene matches: 3. This CDR3 spans 14 amino acids. CDR3 residues: CASSSPGGGNTIYF. DNA of the CDR3: TGTGCCAGCAGTTCACCAGGGGGTGGAAACACCATATATTTT. Variable domain in full (rest from reference TRBV28 and TRBJ1-3): DVKVTQSSRYLVKRTGEKVFLECVQDMDHENMFWYRQDPGLGLRLIYFSYDVKMKEKGDIPEGYSVSREKKERFSLILESASTNQTSMYLCASSSPGGGNTIYFGEGSWLTVV.

This chain joins TRBV15 and TRBJ1-1, with 11 bases matching TRBD1. Per the germline V gene, CDR1 is LNHNV and CDR2 is YYDKDF (reference sequence). The junction had 6 bases not matched to a gene; V was cut back by 1 base and J by 11 bases. This CDR3 is built from 14 residues. The CDR3, as DNA: TGTGCCACCAGCAGAGCAGGACAGGGGGCGAGGGCTTTCTTT. It is translated as CATSRAGQGARAFF. The full variable domain, rest sourced from reference TRBV15 and TRBJ1-1, is DAMVIQNPRYQVTQFGKPVTLSCSQTLNHNVMYWYQQKSSQAPKLLFHYYDKDFNNEADTPDNFQSRRPNTSFCFLDIRSPGLGDTAMYLCATSRAGQGARAFFGQGTRLTVV.

This clonotype was picked up one time. The chain uses TRBV20-1 and TRBJ2-5; a weak D match, TRBD2 (5 bases). This CDR3 is 12 amino acids long. V shed 2 bases and J shed 5 bases, with 9 bases lying between them. Germline CDR1 and CDR2: DFQATT and SNEGSKA (reference sequence). The CDR3 region has the DNA TGCAGTGCTAGATGGAGGCAGGAGACCCAGTACTTC. Protein product: CSARWRQETQYF.

This clonotype has a handful of counts. The chain carries TRBV18 and TRBJ2-5; D ambiguous. Per germline, CDR1 KGHSH and CDR2 LQKENI. V was pared by 0 bases and J by 2 bases, with 7 bases between. The CDR3 runs to 14 residues. The CDR3 DNA follows: TGTGCCAGCTCACCACCTTCAAAACAAGAGACCCAGTACTTC. Protein product: CASSPPSKQETQYF. Combining the CDR3 with reference TRBV18 and TRBJ2-5 gives the whole variable domain NAGVMQNPRHLVRRRGQEARLRCSPMKGHSHVYWYRQLPEEGLKFMVYLQKENIIDESGMPKERFSAEFPKEGPSILRIQQVVRGDSAAYFCASSPPSKQETQYFGPGTRLLVL.

This clonotype has only a few counts. V gene TRBV4-1 combines with J gene TRBJ2-2; D might be TRBD1 or TRBD2, each matching 5 bases. CDR1 is MGHRA and CDR2 is YSYEKL in the germline V gene. The CDR3 covers 15 residues. V gave up 4 bases and J gave up 6 bases, with 15 bases separating them. The CDR3 loop is CASSPTPGSSGELFF. The CDR3 DNA reads as TGCGCCAGCAGCCCCACCCCAGGGAGCTCCGGGGAGCTGTTTTTT.

This chain uses TRBV7-8 with TRBJ2-5; D remains ambiguous. With 1 base removed from V and 4 bases from J, the gap between germline ends came to 7 bases. CDR1 and CDR2 from the germline V gene are SGHVS and FQNEAQ. The CDR3 covers 13 residues. As DNA, the CDR3 is TGTGCCAGCAGCTTAGGAAATGTAGAGACCCAGTACTTC. It is translated as CASSLGNVETQYF.

The chain employs TRBV4-3 and TRBJ2-7; tentative D call: TRBD1 (6 bases). The CDR3 has 16 amino acids. Germline lookup yields CDR1 LGHNA and CDR2 YSLEER. Trimming shortened V by 1 base and J by 3 bases, and 16 bases separated the two germline ends. CDR3 nucleotide sequence: TGCGCCAGCAGCCAAGTGTGGCAGGGGCCGTTCTACGAGCAGTACTTC. This codes for CASSQVWQGPFYEQYF.

About this clonotype: Sequence at one end of the junction differs from germline and may be a read error. The rearrangement links TRBV5-1 to TRBJ1-1, with 8 bases fitting TRBD1. CDR3 length: 15 amino acids. Germline V CDR1 and CDR2: SGHRS, YFSETQ. CDR3 residues: CASRLVDRGGTEAFF. The CDR3, as DNA: TGCGCCAGCAGATTGGTAGACAGGGGAGGAACTGAAGCTTTCTTT.

V usage is TRBV2 and J usage is TRBJ1-5; tentatively, D is TRBD1 (6 bases). This CDR3 comprises 13 residues. Trimming pared 8 bases from V and 3 bases from J, leaving 11 bases between. CDR1 and CDR2 (germline): SNHLY, FYNNEI. CDR3 residues: CASLRDNNQPQHF. In DNA, the CDR3 is TGTGCCAGCCTCCGGGACAACAATCAGCCCCAGCATTTT.

This sequence joins TRBV27 and TRBJ1-1, with 8 bases identical to TRBD1. After removal of 2 bases from V and 10 bases from J, the junction contained 9 bases not matched to a gene. The CDR3 covers 14 residues. Germline values: CDR1 MNHEY, CDR2 SMNVEV (reference sequence). The CDR3 region is CASSLRTGLRGAFF. The DNA for the CDR3 is TGTGCCAGCAGTTTACGGACAGGGCTCCGAGGAGCTTTCTTT.